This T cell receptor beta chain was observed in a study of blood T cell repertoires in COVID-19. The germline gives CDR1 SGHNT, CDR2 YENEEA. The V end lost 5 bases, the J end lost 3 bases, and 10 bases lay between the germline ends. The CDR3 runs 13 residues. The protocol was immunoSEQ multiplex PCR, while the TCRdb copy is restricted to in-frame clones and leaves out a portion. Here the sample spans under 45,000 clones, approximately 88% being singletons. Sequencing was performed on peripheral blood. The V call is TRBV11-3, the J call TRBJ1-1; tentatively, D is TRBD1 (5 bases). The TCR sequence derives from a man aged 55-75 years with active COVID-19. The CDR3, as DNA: TGTGCCAGCAGCCCAGGGCCGTACACTGAAGCTTTCTTT. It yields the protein CASSPGPYTEAFF. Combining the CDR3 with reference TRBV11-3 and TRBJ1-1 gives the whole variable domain EAGVVQSPRYKIIEKKQPVAFWCNPISGHNTLYWYLQNLGQGPELLIRYENEEAVDDSQLPKDRFSAERLKGVDSTLKIQPAELGDSAVYLCASSPGPYTEAFFGQGTRLTVV.